This T cell receptor (beta chain) was observed in a study of T cells after posttransplantation cyclophosphamide. Only in-frame clones appear in the TCRdb table, and some are missing; sequencing was by immunoSEQ multiplex PCR. The sample comprises tens of thousands of clones, roughly nine tenths of which are singletons, and 7% to 9.5% rests with the top ten. The germline gives CDR1 SSHAT, CDR2 FNYEAQ (reference sequence). This CDR3 contains 15 residues. Control samples came 1 year after myeloablative marrow transplants with methotrexate plus calcineurin inhibitor. With respect to this clone: The junction shows a germline mismatch at one end, possibly a read error.

Material: PBMCs, obtained after an allogeneic stem cell transplant with a calcineurin inhibitor and methotrexate. The V gene is TRBV7-7, the J gene TRBJ2-1; 12 positions agree with TRBD2. This receptor was identified in a female patient in her fifties or sixties who received an allogeneic stem cell transplant from an unrelated donor, was CMV-positive, and had chronic GVHD only. Among the T cells, some may be from the graft donor. As DNA, the CDR3 is TGTGCTAGCAGCCTAGCGGGAGGGCATCACAATGAGCAGTTCTTC. This codes for CASSLAGGHHNEQFF.